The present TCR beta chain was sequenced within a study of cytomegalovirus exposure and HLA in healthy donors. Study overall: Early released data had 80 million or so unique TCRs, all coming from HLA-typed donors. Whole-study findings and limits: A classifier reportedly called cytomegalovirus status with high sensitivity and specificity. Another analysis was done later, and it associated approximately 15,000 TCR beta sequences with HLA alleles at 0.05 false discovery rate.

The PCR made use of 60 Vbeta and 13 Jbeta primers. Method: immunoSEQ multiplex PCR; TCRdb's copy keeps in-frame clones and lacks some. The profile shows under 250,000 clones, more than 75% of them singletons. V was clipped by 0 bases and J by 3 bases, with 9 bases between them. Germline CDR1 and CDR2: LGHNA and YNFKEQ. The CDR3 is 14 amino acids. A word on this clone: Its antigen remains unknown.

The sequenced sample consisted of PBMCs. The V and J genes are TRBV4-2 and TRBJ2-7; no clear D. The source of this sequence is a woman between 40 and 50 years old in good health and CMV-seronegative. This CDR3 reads CASSQDSDFYEQYF. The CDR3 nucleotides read TGTGCCAGCAGCCAAGATTCCGACTTCTACGAGCAGTACTTC.